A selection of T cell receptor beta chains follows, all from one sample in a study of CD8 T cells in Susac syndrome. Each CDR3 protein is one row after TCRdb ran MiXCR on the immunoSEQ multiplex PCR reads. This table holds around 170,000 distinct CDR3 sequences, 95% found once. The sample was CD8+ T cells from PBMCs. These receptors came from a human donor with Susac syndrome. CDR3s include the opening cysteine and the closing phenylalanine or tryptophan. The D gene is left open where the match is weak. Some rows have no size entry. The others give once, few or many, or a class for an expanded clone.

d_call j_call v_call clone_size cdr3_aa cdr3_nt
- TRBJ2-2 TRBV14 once CASSQDLPRAVPGTGELFF TGTGCCAGCAGCCAAGATCTCCCCAGGGCCGTCCCGGGGACCGGGGAGCTGTTTTTT
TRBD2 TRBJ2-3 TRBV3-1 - CASSQTGLAGLTDTQYF TGTGCCAGCAGCCAAACTGGACTAGCGGGGCTGACAGATACGCAGTATTTT
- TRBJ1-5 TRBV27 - CASSLSVDQPQHF TGTGCCAGCAGTTTATCAGTGGATCAGCCCCAGCATTTT
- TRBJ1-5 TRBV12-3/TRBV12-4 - CASSPRGEQPQHF TGTGCCAGCAGTCCTCGAGGGGAACAGCCCCAGCATTTT
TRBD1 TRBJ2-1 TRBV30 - CAWSGRGLTEQFF TGTGCCTGGAGCGGCAGGGGGTTGACTGAGCAGTTCTTC
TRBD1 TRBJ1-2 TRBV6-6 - CASSHRTGGANYGYTF TGTGCCAGCAGTCATCGGACAGGGGGAGCTAACTATGGCTACACCTTC
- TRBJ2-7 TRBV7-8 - CASSSRRGPGGEQYF TGTGCCAGCAGCTCCCGGAGGGGGCCAGGGGGCGAGCAGTACTTC
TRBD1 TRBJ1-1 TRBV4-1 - CASSQDLSRGTAEAFF TGCGCCAGCAGCCAAGATCTTTCTAGGGGGACAGCTGAAGCTTTCTTT
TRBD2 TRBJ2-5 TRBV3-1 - CASSQVAGGQETQYF TGTGCCAGCAGCCAAGTAGCGGGGGGACAAGAGACCCAGTACTTC
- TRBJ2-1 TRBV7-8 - CASSAGAIEQFF TGTGCCAGCAGCGCAGGGGCTATCGAGCAGTTCTTC
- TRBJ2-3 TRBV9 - CASSPATVAPSTDTQYF TGTGCCAGCAGCCCGGCGACCGTTGCCCCTAGCACAGATACGCAGTATTTT
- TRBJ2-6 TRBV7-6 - CASSLKSDSLGGANVLTF TGTGCCAGCAGCCTAAAGTCGGACAGTCTGGGAGGGGCCAACGTCCTGACTTTC
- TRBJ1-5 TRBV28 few CASSLAPSNQPQHF TGTGCCAGCAGCTTAGCCCCTAGCAATCAGCCCCAGCATTTT
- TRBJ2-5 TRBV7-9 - CASSLADGGGETQYF TGTGCCAGCAGCTTAGCAGACGGGGGCGGCGAGACCCAGTACTTC
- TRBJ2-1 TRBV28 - CASVTGASYNEQFF TGTGCCAGCGTTACTGGGGCCTCCTACAATGAGCAGTTCTTC
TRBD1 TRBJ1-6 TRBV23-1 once CASSRDRRTYSYNSPLHF TGCGCCAGCAGTCGGGACAGGCGAACGTATAGCTATAATTCACCCCTCCACTTT
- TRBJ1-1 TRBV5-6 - CASSLITSGWIEAFF TGTGCCAGCAGCTTAATAACGTCAGGCTGGATCGAAGCTTTCTTT
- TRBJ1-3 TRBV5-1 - CASSLEGVFRNTIYF TGCGCCAGCAGCTTGGAGGGGGTTTTTAGAAACACCATATATTTT
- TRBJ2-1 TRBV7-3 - CASSLGGSGEQFF TGTGCCAGCAGCTTGGGGGGATCGGGGGAGCAGTTCTTC
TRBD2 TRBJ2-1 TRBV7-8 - CASSYTGTINNEQFF TGTGCCAGCAGCTATACCGGGACTATCAATAATGAGCAGTTCTTC
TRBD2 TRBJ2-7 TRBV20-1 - CSATTGTSGYSYEQYF TGCAGTGCTACGACCGGGACTAGCGGGTATTCCTACGAGCAGTACTTC
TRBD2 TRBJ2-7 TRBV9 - CASSVSSGGAHEQYF TGTGCCAGCAGCGTCAGTAGCGGGGGGGCTCACGAGCAGTACTTC
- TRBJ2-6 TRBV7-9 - CASSDLGGNGANVLTF TGTGCCAGCAGCGATCTTGGGGGGAACGGGGCCAACGTCCTGACTTTC
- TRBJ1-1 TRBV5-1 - CASSWEGNTEAFF TGCGCCAGCAGCTGGGAAGGGAACACTGAAGCTTTCTTT
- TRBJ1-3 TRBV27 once CASSSTHSGNTIYF TGTGCCAGCAGTTCCACCCACTCTGGAAACACCATATATTTT
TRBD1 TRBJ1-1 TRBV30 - CAWARDRGQPAFF TGTGCCTGGGCCCGGGACAGGGGGCAACCAGCTTTCTTT
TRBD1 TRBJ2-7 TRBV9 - CASSVEWDSAYEQYF TGTGCCAGCAGCGTAGAGTGGGACAGCGCTTACGAGCAGTACTTC
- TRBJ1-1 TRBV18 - CASSPPGSSNTEAFF TGTGCCAGCTCACCACCCGGGTCCAGCAACACTGAAGCTTTCTTT
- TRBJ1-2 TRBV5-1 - CASQREQGNYGYTF TGCGCCAGCCAACGCGAACAGGGCAACTATGGCTACACCTTC
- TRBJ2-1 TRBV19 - CASSIGGEQFF TGTGCCAGTAGTATAGGCGGAGAGCAGTTCTTC
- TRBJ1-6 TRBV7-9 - CASSLEPSQDSPLHF TGTGCCAGCAGCTTGGAGCCTAGCCAGGATTCACCCCTCCACTTT